In its sample, the clone carrying this T cell receptor (beta chain) was seen many times. As for time point: newly diagnosed GD, antithyroid drugs for less than 3 months. From PBMCs, RNA was extracted and then used to make the TCR library. This entry comes from a study of regulatory T cells in long-lasting Graves disease. Investigators prepared the TCR beta libraries by applying iRepertoire HTBI primers and Arm-PCR of CDR3 regions. TCRdb itself ran the multiplex PCR reads through MiXCR, one entry per CDR3 protein. The table includes under 400,000 distinct CDR3 sequences, approximately 15% detected once. The same sample was also used in a study of T cells in Graves' hyperthyroidism and ophthalmopathy.

The clonotype was recovered from a man in his forties with Graves disease. Material: peripheral blood mononuclear cells (PBMCs), obtained at new diagnosis, from a patient treated with antithyroid drugs.

The CDR3: CASSHRPGANVLTF. The CDR3 DNA reads TGTGCCAGCAGCCATCGACCTGGGGCCAACGTCCTGACTTTC. The chain links TRBV7-9 to TRBJ2-6; D is unclear. V was shortened by 5 bases and J by 2 bases, with 7 bases between the two germline ends. Germline-derived CDR1 and CDR2 are SEHNR and FQNEAQ (reference sequence). This CDR3 spans 14 amino acids.